The subject of this entry is one T cell receptor beta chain. This sample is drawn from a study of blood T cell repertoires in COVID-19. Study-wide background: Researchers got acute and convalescent COVID-19 samples from the United States, Italy and Spain. The analysed material was cDNA or gDNA that came from T cells, B-cell-depleted T cells, or PBMCs.

Per the original data handling: It was from reference gene primer amplification that nucleated cell counts were estimated. Profiling relied on immunoSEQ multiplex PCR, and the TCRdb table lists in-frame clones only, not all of them. The V and J calls and the clone size are those of that table, but D and trimming were determined from the DNA. In the table there are 400,000 to 450,000 clones, 80% to 90% of which are singletons. It was during active infection that Seattle patients were enrolled and then longitudinally followed. Germline V CDR1 and CDR2: KGHSH, LQKENI. V was shortened by 4 bases and J by 3 bases, with 12 bases between the two germline ends. This CDR3 region has 14 residues.

The specimen sequenced was peripheral blood. The receptor's source is a man younger than 30 with COVID-19, enrolled during active disease. J is TRBJ1-1 and V is TRBV18, with D perhaps matching TRBD1 (6 bases). The CDR3 DNA reads TGTGCCAGCTCACAGCAGGGGTCGGACACTGAAGCTTTCTTT. Amino acid sequence: CASSQQGSDTEAFF.